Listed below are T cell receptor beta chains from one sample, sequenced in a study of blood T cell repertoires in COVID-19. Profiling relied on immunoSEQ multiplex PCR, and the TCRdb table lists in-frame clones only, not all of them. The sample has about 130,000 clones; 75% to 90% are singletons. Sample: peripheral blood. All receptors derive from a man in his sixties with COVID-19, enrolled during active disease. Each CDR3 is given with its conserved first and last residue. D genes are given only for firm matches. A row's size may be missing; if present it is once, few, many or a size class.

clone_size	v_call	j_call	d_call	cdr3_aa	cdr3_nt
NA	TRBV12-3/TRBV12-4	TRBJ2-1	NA	CASRLANEQFF	TGTGCCAGCAGACTAGCCAATGAGCAGTTCTTC
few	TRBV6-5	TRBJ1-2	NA	CASSSIRDGYTF	TGTGCCAGCAGTTCAATCAGGGATGGCTACACCTTC
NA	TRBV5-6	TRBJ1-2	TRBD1	CASRGYGTVNYGYTF	TGTGCCAGCAGGGGGTACGGGACAGTCAACTATGGCTACACCTTC
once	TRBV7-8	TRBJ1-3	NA	CASSPFGNTIYF	TGTGCCAGCAGCCCCTTTGGAAACACCATATATTTT
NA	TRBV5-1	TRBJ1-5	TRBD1	CASRPGTGVNQPQHF	TGCGCCAGCAGGCCCGGGACAGGGGTCAATCAGCCCCAGCATTTT
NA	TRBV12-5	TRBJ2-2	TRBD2	CASGNPSGGNTGELFF	TGTGCTAGTGGCAACCCTAGCGGGGGGAACACCGGGGAGCTGTTTTTT
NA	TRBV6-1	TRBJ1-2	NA	CASSDLWDTTNYGYTF	TGTGCCAGCAGTGACCTATGGGACACAACTAACTATGGCTACACCTTC
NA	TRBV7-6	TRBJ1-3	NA	CASSYVTGALSGNTIYF	TGTGCCAGCAGCTACGTGACAGGCGCACTCTCTGGAAACACCATATATTTT
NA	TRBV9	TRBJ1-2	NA	CASSVGGQHYGYTF	TGTGCCAGCAGCGTAGGAGGACAGCACTATGGCTACACCTTC
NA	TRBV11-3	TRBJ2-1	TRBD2	CASSTGTSGGAHDEQFF	TGTGCCAGCAGCACCGGGACTAGCGGGGGGGCCCACGATGAGCAGTTCTTC
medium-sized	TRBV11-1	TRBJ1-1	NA	CASSPHRDNTEAFF	TGTGCCAGCAGCCCCCATCGGGATAACACTGAAGCTTTCTTT
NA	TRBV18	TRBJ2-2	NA	CASSPQVLDTGELFF	TGTGCCAGCTCACCGCAGGTTCTTGACACCGGGGAGCTGTTTTTT
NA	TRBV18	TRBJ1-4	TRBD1	CASSPPGGYNEKLFF	TGTGCCAGCTCACCTCCAGGGGGCTATAATGAAAAACTGTTTTTT
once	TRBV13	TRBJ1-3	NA	CASSLQQSGNTIYF	TGTGCCAGCAGCTTGCAACAGTCTGGAAACACCATATATTTT
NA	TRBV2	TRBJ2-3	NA	CATGVARSTDTQYF	TGTGCCACAGGGGTTGCTAGGTCCACAGATACGCAGTATTTT
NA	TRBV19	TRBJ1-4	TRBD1	CASTPEEQGADEKLFF	TGTGCCAGTACCCCAGAGGAACAGGGGGCGGATGAAAAACTGTTTTTT
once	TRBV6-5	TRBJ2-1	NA	CANRLTGGDNEQFF	TGTGCCAACAGACTCACGGGGGGCGACAATGAGCAGTTCTTC
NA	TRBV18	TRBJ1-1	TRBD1	CASSPPAGGTEAFF	TGTGCCAGCTCACCACCGGCAGGGGGCACTGAAGCTTTCTTT
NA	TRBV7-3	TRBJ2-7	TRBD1	CASSSGQGGEQYF	TGTGCCAGCAGCTCGGGACAGGGCGGCGAGCAGTACTTC
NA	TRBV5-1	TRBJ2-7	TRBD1	CASSHPKAGTGAYEQYF	TGCGCCAGCAGCCACCCCAAGGCCGGGACAGGGGCTTACGAGCAGTACTTC
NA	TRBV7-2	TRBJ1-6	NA	CASSLSVTDNSPLHF	TGTGCCAGCAGCTTAAGTGTGACAGACAATTCACCCCTCCACTTT
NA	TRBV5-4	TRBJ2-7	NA	CASSFDRVLGEQYF	TGTGCCAGCAGCTTTGACAGAGTGCTTGGGGAGCAGTACTTC
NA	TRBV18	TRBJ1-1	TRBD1	CASSPNRDRGLKATEAFF	TGTGCCAGCTCACCTAACCGGGACAGGGGTTTAAAAGCGACTGAAGCTTTCTTT
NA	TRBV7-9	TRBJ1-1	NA	CASSLQAWKNTEAFF	TGTGCCAGCAGCTTACAGGCTTGGAAGAACACTGAAGCTTTCTTT
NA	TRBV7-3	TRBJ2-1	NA	CASSQGLSYNEQFF	TGTGCCAGCAGCCAGGGTCTCTCCTACAATGAGCAGTTCTTC
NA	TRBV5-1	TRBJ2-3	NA	CASTSGDWTSTDTQYF	TGCGCCAGCACTTCTGGCGACTGGACTAGCACAGATACGCAGTATTTT
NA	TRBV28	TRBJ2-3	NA	CASSSPLDTQYF	TGTGCCAGCAGTTCCCCTCTTGATACGCAGTATTTT
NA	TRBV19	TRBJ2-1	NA	CATAQGLNEQFF	TGTGCCACTGCGCAGGGGCTCAATGAGCAGTTCTTC
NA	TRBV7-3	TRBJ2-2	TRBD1	CASSSGQGKALFF	TGTGCCAGCAGCTCGGGACAGGGCAAGGCGCTGTTTTTT